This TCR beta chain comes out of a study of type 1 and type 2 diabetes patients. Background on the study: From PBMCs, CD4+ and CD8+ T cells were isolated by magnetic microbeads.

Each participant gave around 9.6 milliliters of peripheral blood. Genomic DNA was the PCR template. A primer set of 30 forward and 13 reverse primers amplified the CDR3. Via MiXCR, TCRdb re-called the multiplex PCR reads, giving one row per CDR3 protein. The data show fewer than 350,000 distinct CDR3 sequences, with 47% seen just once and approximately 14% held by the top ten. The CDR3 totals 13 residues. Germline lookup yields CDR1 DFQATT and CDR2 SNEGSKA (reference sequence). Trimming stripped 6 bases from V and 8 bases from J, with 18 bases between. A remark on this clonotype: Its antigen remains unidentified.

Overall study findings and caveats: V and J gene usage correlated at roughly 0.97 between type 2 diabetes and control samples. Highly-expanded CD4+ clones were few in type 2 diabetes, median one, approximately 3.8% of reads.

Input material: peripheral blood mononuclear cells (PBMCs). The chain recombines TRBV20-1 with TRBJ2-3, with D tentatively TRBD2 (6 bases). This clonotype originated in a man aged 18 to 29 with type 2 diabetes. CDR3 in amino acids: CSAPWAGGSTQYF. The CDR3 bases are TGCAGTGCCCCGTGGGCTGGGGGGAGTACGCAGTATTTT.